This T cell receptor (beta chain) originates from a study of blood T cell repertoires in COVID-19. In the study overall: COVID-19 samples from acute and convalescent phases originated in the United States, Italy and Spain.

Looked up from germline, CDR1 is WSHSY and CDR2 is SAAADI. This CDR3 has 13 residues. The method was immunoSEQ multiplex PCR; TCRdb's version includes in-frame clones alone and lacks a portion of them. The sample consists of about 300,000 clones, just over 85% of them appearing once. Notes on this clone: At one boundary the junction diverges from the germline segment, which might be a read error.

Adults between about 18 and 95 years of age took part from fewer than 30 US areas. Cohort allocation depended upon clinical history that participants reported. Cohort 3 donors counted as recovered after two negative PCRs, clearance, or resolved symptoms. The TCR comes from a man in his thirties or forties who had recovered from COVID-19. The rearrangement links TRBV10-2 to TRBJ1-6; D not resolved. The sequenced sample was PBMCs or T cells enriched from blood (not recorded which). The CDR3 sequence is CASRDGLRMPLHF. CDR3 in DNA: TGCGCCAGCCGTGACGGACTCCGGATGCCCCTCCACTTT.